Sequencing of this TCR beta chain was carried out in a study of cytotoxic CD8 clonotypes in ibrutinib-treated CLL. Study-level results: Lymph node repertoires were not studied, and sampling times were unmatched.

About this clone itself: The antigen remains unidentified.

There are 14 residues in the CDR3. CDR1 is SEHNR and CDR2 is FQNEAQ in the germline V gene (reference sequence). The trim removed 5 bases at V and 3 bases at J, leaving 5 bases unmatched. The table came from immunoSEQ multiplex PCR; TCRdb's copy has only in-frame clones and leaves some out. Found here are some 140,000 clones, 75% to 85% of them singletons; the top ten hold around 13%. This rearrangement joins TRBV7-9 to TRBJ2-3, with 7 bases lining up with TRBD2. Sequencing used PBMCs, obtained after 12 months of ibrutinib treatment. The receptor comes from a human donor with chronic lymphocytic leukemia. The CDR3 sequence: CASSPGLVTDTQYF. Here the CDR3 DNA reads TGTGCCAGCAGCCCAGGACTAGTAACAGATACGCAGTATTTT.